This T cell receptor beta chain comes out of a study of glioma-infiltrating T cells. Using RNA template, CDR3s of TCR alpha and beta were amplified with iRepertoire arm-PCR. TCRdb independently ran MiXCR on the multiplex PCR reads; one entry per CDR3 protein. The sample shows approximately 140,000 distinct CDR3 sequences, 20% to 25% of them seen only once. This CDR3 has 13 residues. Germline CDR1 SGHVS, CDR2 FQNEAQ. V lost 5 bases and J lost 4; bases outside the gene matches: 3. Study results and caveats: CDR3 overlap between tissue and blood was very small.

Turning to this clonotype: Its matching antigen is unknown.

Input material: glioma tissue, nonneoplastic brain tissue, or PBMCs (not recorded which). The receptor was derived from a human donor with low-grade glioma or glioblastoma, undergoing nonglioma brain surgery, or in good health (not recorded which). V usage is TRBV7-8 and J usage is TRBJ1-2, with 8 bases matching TRBD1. The CDR3 nucleotides are TGTGCCAGCAGCACCCAGGGGGCCTATGGCTACACCTTC. Translation gives CASSTQGAYGYTF.